These T cell receptor beta chains were read from a single sample in a study of Ad26.COV2.S vaccination and SARS-CoV-2 variants. Measured with immunoSEQ multiplex PCR; TCRdb has only the in-frame clones, and not every one. The data show hundreds of thousands of clones, 80% to 90% seen once. The specimen was peripheral blood, collected in a trial of Ad26.COV2.S vaccine versus placebo. These receptors all come from a person aged 18-60 years who received the Ad26.COV2.S COVID-19 vaccine or a placebo. Both conserved end residues are part of each CDR3. A D gene is named only where the DNA matches it firmly. The size of a clone is reported for some rows only, either as once, few or many, or as a class for expanded clones.

j_call: TRBJ2-7
clone_size: -
v_call: TRBV30
d_call: TRBD1
cdr3_nt: TGTGCCTGGAGTGTACGTCGGGACAGGGTTTCCGAGCAGTACTTC
cdr3_aa: CAWSVRRDRVSEQYF

j_call: TRBJ1-3
clone_size: -
v_call: TRBV7-6
d_call: -
cdr3_nt: TGTGCCAGCAGCCCCGGATCCTCTGGAAACACCATATATTTT
cdr3_aa: CASSPGSSGNTIYF

j_call: TRBJ2-2
clone_size: -
v_call: TRBV12-3/TRBV12-4
d_call: -
cdr3_nt: TGTGCCAGCAGTCCCGGGGGAGCCGGGGAGCTGTTTTTT
cdr3_aa: CASSPGGAGELFF

j_call: TRBJ2-7
clone_size: -
v_call: TRBV19
d_call: -
cdr3_nt: TGTGCCAGTAGTTTAGACAGAAACTACGAGCAGTACTTC
cdr3_aa: CASSLDRNYEQYF

j_call: TRBJ2-7
clone_size: -
v_call: TRBV29-1
d_call: -
cdr3_nt: TGCAGCGTCCGACAGGTTGCCTCTGAGCAGTACTTC
cdr3_aa: CSVRQVASEQYF

j_call: TRBJ1-1
clone_size: -
v_call: TRBV3-1/TRBV3-2
d_call: -
cdr3_nt: TGTGCCAGCAGTCGACTCTGGGACACTGAAGCTTTCTTT
cdr3_aa: CASSRLWDTEAFF

j_call: TRBJ2-5
clone_size: -
v_call: TRBV5-4
d_call: -
cdr3_nt: TGTGCCAGCAGCACCCCTAGAAACCAAGAGACCCAGTACTTC
cdr3_aa: CASSTPRNQETQYF

j_call: TRBJ2-7
clone_size: -
v_call: TRBV6-1
d_call: -
cdr3_nt: TGTGCCAGCAGTGAAGAAGGGACGGCGTCCTACGAGCAGTACTTC
cdr3_aa: CASSEEGTASYEQYF

j_call: TRBJ1-6
clone_size: -
v_call: TRBV7-8
d_call: -
cdr3_nt: TGTGCCAGCAGCCCGCTAGGGGGGCGGTCACCCCTCCACTTT
cdr3_aa: CASSPLGGRSPLHF

j_call: TRBJ1-1
clone_size: once
v_call: TRBV18
d_call: -
cdr3_nt: TGTGCCAGCTCACCATCAACGCAGGCGAACACTGAAGCTTTCTTT
cdr3_aa: CASSPSTQANTEAFF

j_call: TRBJ1-5
clone_size: few
v_call: TRBV6-1
d_call: -
cdr3_nt: TGTGCCAGCAGTGACCAGACAGGTAGAAATCAGCCCCAGCATTTT
cdr3_aa: CASSDQTGRNQPQHF

j_call: TRBJ1-6
clone_size: -
v_call: TRBV2
d_call: TRBD1
cdr3_nt: TGTGCCAGCAGGGGTCAGGTCGTTCAGGGGGATAATTCACCCCTCCACTTT
cdr3_aa: CASRGQVVQGDNSPLHF

j_call: TRBJ2-5
clone_size: -
v_call: TRBV19
d_call: TRBD2
cdr3_nt: TGTGCCAGTAGTATTTACCCCACTAGCGGGGGGGTTAGGGAGACCCAGTACTTC
cdr3_aa: CASSIYPTSGGVRETQYF

j_call: TRBJ2-7
clone_size: once
v_call: TRBV21-1
d_call: -
cdr3_nt: TGTGCCACCCAAGGACGGCACTACGAGCAGTACTTC
cdr3_aa: CATQGRHYEQYF

j_call: TRBJ2-7
clone_size: -
v_call: TRBV7-2
d_call: -
cdr3_nt: TGTGCCAGCAGCTACTACGGGGCGGCCTACGAGCAGTACTTC
cdr3_aa: CASSYYGAAYEQYF

j_call: TRBJ2-2
clone_size: -
v_call: TRBV21-1
d_call: -
cdr3_nt: TGTGCCAGCAGCAATCACGGACTAGCCCCGGTGGGGCAGGACACCGGGGAGCTGTTTTTT
cdr3_aa: CASSNHGLAPVGQDTGELFF

j_call: TRBJ2-7
clone_size: -
v_call: TRBV6-5
d_call: -
cdr3_nt: TGTGCTACTCACCCGCGTCCCAGCTCCTACGAGCAGTACTTC
cdr3_aa: CATHPRPSSYEQYF

j_call: TRBJ2-7
clone_size: -
v_call: TRBV9
d_call: -
cdr3_nt: TGTGCCAGCGGAGACAAGTCCTACGAGCAGTACTTC
cdr3_aa: CASGDKSYEQYF

j_call: TRBJ1-5
clone_size: once
v_call: TRBV19
d_call: -
cdr3_nt: TGTGCCAGTACCCTTCGGGTCCTCATCTGGCCCCAGCATTTT
cdr3_aa: CASTLRVLIWPQHF

j_call: TRBJ1-5
clone_size: -
v_call: TRBV10-2
d_call: -
cdr3_nt: TGCGCCAGCAGAGGACAGCCCTATAGCAATCAGCCCCAGCATTTT
cdr3_aa: CASRGQPYSNQPQHF

j_call: TRBJ2-1
clone_size: -
v_call: TRBV2
d_call: -
cdr3_nt: TGTGCCAGCGCCTACAATGAGCAGTTCTTC
cdr3_aa: CASAYNEQFF

j_call: TRBJ2-7
clone_size: -
v_call: TRBV3-1/TRBV3-2
d_call: -
cdr3_nt: TGTGCCAGCAGCCCCTTGACGAGGGAGTACGAGCAGTACTTC
cdr3_aa: CASSPLTREYEQYF

j_call: TRBJ2-7
clone_size: -
v_call: TRBV19
d_call: -
cdr3_nt: TGTGCCAGTAGTATAGGTCAGGCCTACGAGCAGTACTTC
cdr3_aa: CASSIGQAYEQYF

j_call: TRBJ1-6
clone_size: -
v_call: TRBV7-9
d_call: -
cdr3_nt: TGTGCCAGCAGCCCTAGGGGGGGGTCCGATAATTCACCCCTCCACTTT
cdr3_aa: CASSPRGGSDNSPLHF

j_call: TRBJ2-3
clone_size: -
v_call: TRBV18
d_call: TRBD2
cdr3_nt: TGTGCCAGCTCACCTTCTAGCGGGAGGGCCCTAGATACGCAGTATTTT
cdr3_aa: CASSPSSGRALDTQYF

j_call: TRBJ2-5
clone_size: -
v_call: TRBV5-1
d_call: -
cdr3_nt: TGCGCCAGCGGACCCGAAGAGACCCAGTACTTC
cdr3_aa: CASGPEETQYF

j_call: TRBJ2-1
clone_size: -
v_call: TRBV27
d_call: -
cdr3_nt: TGTGCCAGCAGGGAGCTAGCCCTCTACAATGAGCAGTTCTTC
cdr3_aa: CASRELALYNEQFF

j_call: TRBJ1-2
clone_size: many
v_call: TRBV10-3
d_call: -
cdr3_nt: TGTGCCATCAGTCGAGGGCGACCAGGGCCGACTAACTATGGCTACACCTTC
cdr3_aa: CAISRGRPGPTNYGYTF

j_call: TRBJ2-3
clone_size: few
v_call: TRBV7-7
d_call: TRBD2
cdr3_nt: TGTGCCAGCAGCTTAGCTTCGACTGGCGGGGGTACGCAGTATTTT
cdr3_aa: CASSLASTGGGTQYF

j_call: TRBJ2-7
clone_size: -
v_call: TRBV29-1
d_call: TRBD2
cdr3_nt: TGCAGCGTTGAAGCCTGGACTAGCGGGAGAAGTGTCCACGAGCAGTACTTC
cdr3_aa: CSVEAWTSGRSVHEQYF

j_call: TRBJ1-2
clone_size: -
v_call: TRBV20-1
d_call: -
cdr3_nt: TGCAGTGCTATCAGGGGAGGTGGCTACACCTTC
cdr3_aa: CSAIRGGGYTF

j_call: TRBJ1-1
clone_size: -
v_call: TRBV6-2/TRBV6-3
d_call: TRBD1
cdr3_nt: TGTGCCAGCAGTTCTGGACAGGGGTTGGCTGAAGCTTTCTTT
cdr3_aa: CASSSGQGLAEAFF

j_call: TRBJ1-5
clone_size: -
v_call: TRBV27
d_call: -
cdr3_nt: TGTGCCAGTAGACGACAGTATAGCAATCAGCCCCAGCATTTT
cdr3_aa: CASRRQYSNQPQHF

j_call: TRBJ2-3
clone_size: few
v_call: TRBV19
d_call: -
cdr3_nt: TGTGCCTCCGGGACTCCTGGTGGGGCGAATACGCAGTATTTT
cdr3_aa: CASGTPGGANTQYF

j_call: TRBJ2-1
clone_size: -
v_call: TRBV7-2
d_call: -
cdr3_nt: TGTGCCAGCAGTTCTGAGGGGGGCTCCTACAATGAGCAGTTCTTC
cdr3_aa: CASSSEGGSYNEQFF

j_call: TRBJ1-5
clone_size: -
v_call: TRBV2
d_call: -
cdr3_nt: TGTGCCAGCAGGGACCGTGCCCAAGGCTGGCAGCCCCAGCATTTT
cdr3_aa: CASRDRAQGWQPQHF

j_call: TRBJ2-7
clone_size: once
v_call: TRBV5-4
d_call: -
cdr3_nt: TGTGCCAGCAGCCTCACCGGGACCGGACCTTACGAGCAGTACTTC
cdr3_aa: CASSLTGTGPYEQYF

j_call: TRBJ2-5
clone_size: -
v_call: TRBV29-1
d_call: TRBD2
cdr3_nt: TGCAGCGTTGCGGCGGGGGGAGGGCAAGAGACCCAGTACTTC
cdr3_aa: CSVAAGGGQETQYF

j_call: TRBJ1-1
clone_size: few
v_call: TRBV5-6
d_call: -
cdr3_nt: TGTGCCAGCAGCTTGGCCGGTGCGACTGAAGCTTTCTTT
cdr3_aa: CASSLAGATEAFF

j_call: TRBJ2-5
clone_size: -
v_call: TRBV27
d_call: -
cdr3_nt: TGTGCCAGCAGTTCCATACCTCAAGAGACCCAGTACTTC
cdr3_aa: CASSSIPQETQYF

j_call: TRBJ1-4
clone_size: -
v_call: TRBV30
d_call: -
cdr3_nt: TGTGCCTGGAGGGGCGCCAGGGGAGCTAATGAAAAACTGTTTTTT
cdr3_aa: CAWRGARGANEKLFF

j_call: TRBJ2-1
clone_size: -
v_call: TRBV9
d_call: TRBD2
cdr3_nt: TGTGCCAGCAGCCCTAGCGGGAGGGCCTTTGAAAATGAGCAGTTCTTC
cdr3_aa: CASSPSGRAFENEQFF

j_call: TRBJ2-5
clone_size: -
v_call: TRBV5-4
d_call: -
cdr3_nt: TGTGCCAGCAGCCCCGGGGTAGAGACCCAGTACTTC
cdr3_aa: CASSPGVETQYF

j_call: TRBJ2-7
clone_size: -
v_call: TRBV27
d_call: -
cdr3_nt: TGTGCCAGCAGTCACGGGAACCCCTACGAGCAGTACTTC
cdr3_aa: CASSHGNPYEQYF

j_call: TRBJ1-2
clone_size: -
v_call: TRBV19
d_call: TRBD1
cdr3_nt: TGTGCCAGTAGTATTAAGACAGGGAACTATGGCTACACCTTC
cdr3_aa: CASSIKTGNYGYTF

j_call: TRBJ2-1
clone_size: -
v_call: TRBV13
d_call: TRBD2
cdr3_nt: TGTGCCAGCAGCTCTTTAGGGGATAGCGGGACGAATGAGCAGTTCTTC
cdr3_aa: CASSSLGDSGTNEQFF

j_call: TRBJ1-1
clone_size: -
v_call: TRBV6-6
d_call: TRBD1
cdr3_nt: TGTGCCAGCAGTTTTCGGGGACAGATGAACACTGAAGCTTTCTTT
cdr3_aa: CASSFRGQMNTEAFF

j_call: TRBJ1-6
clone_size: once
v_call: TRBV7-2
d_call: TRBD1
cdr3_nt: TGTGCCAGCAGCTCCCGGGACAGGGTCCATTCACCCCTCCACTTT
cdr3_aa: CASSSRDRVHSPLHF

j_call: TRBJ1-1
clone_size: -
v_call: TRBV30
d_call: -
cdr3_nt: TGTGCCTGGAGTGGTCCCCAGACCATGAACACTGAAGCTTTCTTT
cdr3_aa: CAWSGPQTMNTEAFF

j_call: TRBJ2-1
clone_size: -
v_call: TRBV6-5
d_call: TRBD2
cdr3_nt: TGTGCCAGCAGGCCAGCCGGGGGGGCGTACAATGAGCAGTTCTTC
cdr3_aa: CASRPAGGAYNEQFF

j_call: TRBJ2-7
clone_size: -
v_call: TRBV3-1/TRBV3-2
d_call: -
cdr3_nt: TGTGCCAGCAGCCACAGACCCGATACCTACGAGCAGTACTTC
cdr3_aa: CASSHRPDTYEQYF

j_call: TRBJ1-1
clone_size: -
v_call: TRBV6-4
d_call: TRBD1
cdr3_nt: TGTGCCAGCAGGAGACAGGGAGGCACTGAAGCTTTCTTT
cdr3_aa: CASRRQGGTEAFF

j_call: TRBJ1-2
clone_size: -
v_call: TRBV5-1
d_call: -
cdr3_nt: TGCGCCAGCAGCTTGGCCGGAGCTACTAACTATGGCTACACCTTC
cdr3_aa: CASSLAGATNYGYTF

j_call: TRBJ2-5
clone_size: -
v_call: TRBV10-3
d_call: TRBD2
cdr3_nt: TGTGCCATCAGTGAGTCCCCGGGACGCGGGGGAGAGACCCAGTACTTC
cdr3_aa: CAISESPGRGGETQYF

j_call: TRBJ2-5
clone_size: once
v_call: TRBV5-1
d_call: TRBD2
cdr3_nt: TGCGCCAGCAGCTCGGCTAGCGGGAGTGAGACCCAGTACTTC
cdr3_aa: CASSSASGSETQYF